This T cell receptor beta chain emerged from a study of T cells in Graves' hyperthyroidism and ophthalmopathy. Ophthalmopathy patients had Clinical Activity Score at least 3, NOSPECS grade at least 4, duration under 3 months. Diagnoses were established using clinical symptoms, serum thyroxine and TRAb, thyroid ultrasound and orbital computed tomography. The CDR3 regions of TCR beta were amplified from RNA transcripts. A first-round RT-PCR of the TCR CDR3 used the HTBI primer set. TCRdb used MiXCR to reprocess the multiplex PCR reads, holding one entry per CDR3 protein. This table holds about 500,000 distinct CDR3 sequences, roughly a sixth found once. This clonotype was recorded many times. Germline lookup yields CDR1 PRHDT and CDR2 FYEKMQ (reference sequence). The CDR3 is 17 residues long. V lost 4 bases and J lost 0, with 16 bases in between.

The TCR originated in a woman aged 18-30 years with Graves' ophthalmopathy. Sequences were obtained from blood. The V call is TRBV13, the J call TRBJ1-3; D remains unclear. CDR3 bases: TGTGCCAGCAGCTCCCTCCCTCCAAGAAACTCTGGAAACACCATATATTTT. Protein product: CASSSLPPRNSGNTIYF.